This T cell receptor (beta chain) was recorded in a study of T cells in Graves' hyperthyroidism and ophthalmopathy. Whole-study context: Blood was drawn when the patient was first diagnosed and still untreated.

This clonotype was seen repeatedly, ten times or more. The CDR3 loop spans 13 amino acids. Germline CDR1 DFQATT, CDR2 SNEGSKA (reference sequence). The ends were cut back, 5 bases at V and 1 base at J, with 11 bases in the middle. There were TCR beta CDR3 regions amplified from RNA transcripts. The HTBI primer set drove a first-round RT-PCR of the TCR CDR3. From the multiplex PCR reads, TCRdb called clonotypes with MiXCR, one entry per CDR3 protein. This repertoire shows about 420,000 distinct CDR3 sequences, around 16% found once; its top ten account for about 7.7%. The chain links TRBV20-1 to TRBJ1-1; D gene unclear. This clonotype originated in a woman aged 18-35 years with Graves' hyperthyroidism. The sample taken for sequencing was blood. DNA of the CDR3: TGCAGTGCTTGGGTCGGTAAGAACACTGAAGCTTTCTTT. Its protein is CSAWVGKNTEAFF.